A selection of T cell receptor beta chains follows, all from one sample in a study of T-cell reconstitution after alpha-beta-depleted transplantation in children. TCRdb independently ran MiXCR on the PCR reads; one entry per CDR3 protein. This sample yields roughly 350,000 distinct CDR3 sequences, of which 15% to 20% are seen a single time; roughly 41% belongs to the top ten. This specimen was PBMCs, mostly from graft donor cells, taken 360 days after TCRalphabeta/CD19-depleted stem cell transplant. These receptors were obtained from a male patient aged 2 to 9 who had a stem cell transplant for acute lymphoblastic leukemia, so the T cells may come from the graft donor. Each CDR3 is given with its conserved first and last residue. A D gene is named only where the DNA matches it firmly. Clone size, where shown, is once, few, many, or a class for clones that have expanded.

abundance,j_gene,v_gene,d_gene,CDR3nt,CDR3aa
few,TRBJ1-1,TRBV3-1,TRBD1,TGTGCCAGCAGCAAAGGGAGGACAGGGGGCACTGAAGCTTTCTTT,CASSKGRTGGTEAFF
many,TRBJ2-7,TRBV28,.,TGTGCCAGCAGTTTAAAGGACAGCGAACATTACACCTACGAGCAGTACTTC,CASSLKDSEHYTYEQYF
.,TRBJ2-1,TRBV5-1,.,TGCGCCACCTCACCTAGGACGGGTAACAATGAGCAGTTCTTC,CATSPRTGNNEQFF
few,TRBJ1-4,TRBV4-2,TRBD1,TGTGCCAGCAGCCAAGGGGGTGACAGGGGCAGAGAAAAACTGTTTTTT,CASSQGGDRGREKLFF
.,TRBJ1-3,TRBV20-1,.,TGCAGTGCTCCCTCGGTACAGGGAGGAAACACCATATATTTT,CSAPSVQGGNTIYF
.,TRBJ2-1,TRBV5-5,.,TGTGCCAGCAGCGGAGGGTCTTCTGATGAGCAGTTCTTC,CASSGGSSDEQFF
many,TRBJ2-7,TRBV27,.,TGTGCCAGCAGTTTAGGGTTCCGCTCCTACGAGCAGTACTTC,CASSLGFRSYEQYF
.,TRBJ1-2,TRBV15,TRBD1,TGTGCCACCAGCGGACAGGGTGTCCGTTATGGCTACACCTTC,CATSGQGVRYGYTF
.,TRBJ2-7,TRBV4-2,TRBD1,TGTGCCAGCCGCAATTTCGGGACAGAGACCTACGAGCAGTACTTC,CASRNFGTETYEQYF
many,TRBJ2-2,TRBV5-1,.,TGCGCCAGCAGCATTGCCGGGGAGCTGTTTTTT,CASSIAGELFF
many,TRBJ2-5,TRBV7-9,.,TGTGCCAGCAGCCCCCAGCGGGTGGTGACCCAGTACTTC,CASSPQRVVTQYF
.,TRBJ2-6,TRBV18,.,TGTGCCAGCTCACCAACAATCAACTCTGGGGCCAACGTCCTGACTTTC,CASSPTINSGANVLTF
.,TRBJ2-1,TRBV4-3,.,TGCGCCAGCAGCCAATATACTTCGGGGAAAGGGTACAATGAGCAGTTCTTC,CASSQYTSGKGYNEQFF
few,TRBJ2-2,TRBV24-1,TRBD1,TGTGCCACCAGTGACACGGGACAGGCAGCCGGGGAGCTGTTTTTT,CATSDTGQAAGELFF
.,TRBJ2-1,TRBV24-1,.,TGTGCCACCAGTGATTTACGCAACCCGGCTGGGTACAATGAGCAGTTCTTC,CATSDLRNPAGYNEQFF
few,TRBJ2-7,TRBV10-3,TRBD1,TGTGCCATCATGTTACAGGGGCATAATTCCTCCTACGAGCAGTACTTC,CAIMLQGHNSSYEQYF
many,TRBJ1-1,TRBV7-3,TRBD1,TGTGCCAGCAGATCCGACAGGGAGGCTGAAGCTTTCTTT,CASRSDREAEAFF
few,TRBJ2-1,TRBV14,.,TGTGCCAGCAGTCGGGCCCTCCTGAGCGGTGAGCAGTTCTTC,CASSRALLSGEQFF